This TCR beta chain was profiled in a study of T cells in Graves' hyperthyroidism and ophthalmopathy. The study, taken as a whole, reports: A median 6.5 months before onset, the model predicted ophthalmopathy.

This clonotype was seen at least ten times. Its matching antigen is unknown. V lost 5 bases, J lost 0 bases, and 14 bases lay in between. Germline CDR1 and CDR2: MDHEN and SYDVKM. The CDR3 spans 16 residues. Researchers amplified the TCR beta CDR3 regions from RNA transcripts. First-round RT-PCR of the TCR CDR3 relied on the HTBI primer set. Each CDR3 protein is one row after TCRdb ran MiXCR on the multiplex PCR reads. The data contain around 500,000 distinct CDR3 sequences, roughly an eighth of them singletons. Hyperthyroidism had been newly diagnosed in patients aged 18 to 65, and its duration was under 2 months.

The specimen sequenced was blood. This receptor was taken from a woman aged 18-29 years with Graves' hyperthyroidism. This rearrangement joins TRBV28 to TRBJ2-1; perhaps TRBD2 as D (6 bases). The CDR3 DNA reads TGTGCCAGCAGTCTGGGCCCCGGGAGCTCCTACAATGAGCAGTTCTTC. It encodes CASSLGPGSSYNEQFF.